This passage covers 32 T cell receptor beta chains from one sample sequenced in a study of molecular identifiers for immune sequencing clone quantification. TCRdb itself ran the PCR reads through MiXCR, one entry per CDR3 protein. The sample consists of some 91,000 distinct CDR3 sequences, approximately 25% of them appearing once. The source material was naive CD8+ T cells from blood, with Jurkat cell RNA spiked in. Subset here: FACS-sorted CD8+CD4-CCR7+CD45RA+ naive T cells. The source of these receptors is a human donor in good health. Some libraries in this study had Jurkat cell RNA spiked in.

The chain is built from TRBV27 and TRBJ1-4; D gene uncertain. Germline V lookup: CDR1 MNHEY, CDR2 SMNVEV (reference sequence). This CDR3 region has 13 residues. V shed 7 bases and J shed 0 bases, with 6 bases lying between them. CDR3 in amino acids: CASMKATNEKLFF. The CDR3 nucleotides read TGTGCCAGCATGAAAGCAACTAATGAAAAACTGTTTTTT. Supplemented by reference TRBV27 and TRBJ1-4, the full variable domain reads EAQVTQNPRYLITVTGKKLTVTCSQNMNHEYMSWYRQDPGLGLRQIYYSMNVEVTDKGDVPEGYKVSRKEKRNFPLILESPSPNQTSLYFCASMKATNEKLFFGSGTQLSVL.

Concerning this clonotype itself: A much larger clone differs by one base, so this may be a read error. This CDR3 fails to terminate in the conserved phenylalanine or tryptophan, so it likely reflects a read error. The V gene is TRBV3-1, the J gene TRBJ2-3, with TRBD1 as a possible D gene (5 bases). Germline V gives CDR1 LGHDT, CDR2 YNNKEL (reference sequence). The germline V and J ends were trimmed by 2 bases and 6 bases, with 15 bases remaining between them. The length of the CDR3 is 15 residues. This chain's CDR3 is CASSQTGGAGDTQYL. The CDR3 nucleotides read TGTGCCAGCAGCCAAACGGGCGGAGCAGGGGATACGCAGTATTTA.

The chain links TRBV5-6 to TRBJ2-7; D unresolved. The CDR3 is made up of 13 amino acids. CDR1 is SGHDT, CDR2 YYEEEE, per germline. The V and J ends lost 3 bases and 2 bases respectively, with 9 bases between them. The CDR3 coding sequence is TGTGCCAGCAGCTGGAGAACAGCCTACGAGCAGTACTTC. It is translated as CASSWRTAYEQYF.

There are many counts of this clonotype. The V and J genes are TRBV9 and TRBJ2-3; 9 bases are a match to TRBD2. The CDR3 is made up of 20 amino acids. CDR1 is SGDLS, CDR2 YYNGEE, per germline. J lost 2 bases, V lost 0 bases, and 16 bases had no gene match. The DNA of the CDR3 is TGTGCCAGCAGCGTAGAAGGTAGCGGGAGAATGGCAGTTAACACAGATACGCAGTATTTT. Residues: CASSVEGSGRMAVNTDTQYF. The full variable domain, in which reference TRBV9 and TRBJ2-3 provide the parts outside the CDR3, is DSGVTQTPKHLITATGQRVTLRCSPRSGDLSVYWYQQSLDQGLQFLIQYYNGEERAKGNILERFSAQQFPDLHSELNLSSLELGDSALYFCASSVEGSGRMAVNTDTQYFGPGTRLTVL.

In its sample, this clonotype was seen many times. The chain uses TRBV7-7 and TRBJ2-1, with TRBD1 matching over 7 bases. CDR1 and CDR2 (germline): SSHAT, FNYEAQ (reference sequence). This CDR3 contains 14 residues. V lost 5 bases, J lost 6 bases, and 7 bases stayed unmatched. The CDR3 nucleotides are TGTGCCAGCAGCACAACGACAGGGCTCAATGAGCAGTTCTTC. This codes for CASSTTTGLNEQFF.

In its sample, this clonotype was seen many times. V is TRBV5-4 and J is TRBJ2-7, with TRBD1 matching over 8 bases. This CDR3 comprises 13 residues. V dropped 4 bases and J dropped 7; count of bases not matched to a gene: 7. The germline V gene has CDR1 SGHNT and CDR2 YYREEE (reference sequence). The CDR3 loop is CASSQGTGGEQYF. CDR3 coding DNA: TGTGCCAGCAGCCAAGGCACAGGGGGAGAGCAGTACTTC.

This clonotype was detected a few times. The chain carries TRBV5-4 and TRBJ2-1; TRBD2 is a possible D gene (5 bases). The CDR3 length is 16 residues. The ends were cut back, 3 bases at V and 6 bases at J, with 19 bases in the middle. Germline-derived CDR1 and CDR2 are SGHNT and YYREEE (reference sequence). DNA of the CDR3: TGTGCCAGCAGCTGCAGTCCGGATGCAAGCGGCAATGAGCAGTTCTTC. It codes for CASSCSPDASGNEQFF.

In this sample, this clonotype turned up many times. This sequence joins TRBV7-2 and TRBJ2-7; D is uncertain. Germline CDR1 is SGHTA and CDR2 is FQGNSA. The V end lost 4 bases, the J end lost 7 bases, and 5 bases lay between the germline ends. CDR3 length equals 10 residues. Here the CDR3 reads CASSSGEQYF. The CDR3 DNA is TGTGCCAGCAGCTCCGGGGAGCAGTACTTC.

The rearrangement uses TRBV10-3 and TRBJ1-5; D not resolved. CDR1 is ENHRY, CDR2 SYGVKD, per germline. V was cut by 0 bases and J by 9 bases, with 9 bases left in between. CDR3 length equals 13 residues. CDR3 bases: TGTGCCATCAGTGAGTCGTTTGGGCTGCCCCAGCATTTT. It translates to CAISESFGLPQHF.

Remarks on this clonotype: One base away lies a much larger clone, so this may be a sequencing read error. V usage is TRBV28 and J usage is TRBJ2-7, with D unclear. This CDR3 is 14 amino acids long. CDR1 is MDHEN, CDR2 SYDVKM, per germline. V was shortened by 8 bases and J by 3 bases, with 17 bases between the two germline ends. DNA of the CDR3: TGTGCCAGCCGATTAGTGGGGAATTACTACGAGCAGTACTTC. This sequence encodes CASRLVGNYYEQYF. The whole variable domain, filled in from reference TRBV28 and TRBJ2-7, reads DVKVTQSSRYLVKRTGEKVFLECVQDMDHENMFWYRQDPGLGLRLIYFSYDVKMKEKGDIPEGYSVSREKKERFSLILESASTNQTSMYLCASRLVGNYYEQYFGPGTRLTVT.

Details on this clonotype: The junction departs from germline at one end; a sequencing error may be responsible. V gene TRBV12-3 or TRBV12-4 combines with J gene TRBJ2-7; D perhaps matches TRBD2 (5 bases). The CDR3 consists of 14 residues. The CDR3 is CASSLSGSTYEQCF. In nucleotides, the CDR3 is TGTGCCAGCAGTTTATCGGGGTCCACCTACGAGCAGTGCTTC.

In this sample, this clonotype turned up many times. The rearrangement uses TRBV7-9 and TRBJ2-2; D not resolved. V was cut by 3 bases and J by 4 bases, with 12 bases left in between. The germline V gene encodes CDR1 SEHNR and CDR2 FQNEAQ (reference sequence). There are 15 residues in the CDR3. Here the CDR3 DNA reads TGTGCCAGCAGCTTCCCCCTCAAGGGCACCGGGGAGCTGTTTTTT. Residues: CASSFPLKGTGELFF.

With respect to this clonotype: Possible read error: a much larger clone is one base away. This rearrangement joins TRBV7-9 to TRBJ2-3; possibly TRBD1 for D (5 bases). This CDR3 comprises 17 residues. Germline CDR1 SEHNR, CDR2 FQNEAQ (reference sequence). Trimming shortened V by 0 bases and J by 3 bases, and 16 bases separated the two germline ends. CDR3 amino acids: CASSLAEHRGGTDTQYF. CDR3 nucleotide sequence: TGTGCCAGCAGCTTAGCGGAACATAGGGGTGGGACAGATACGCAGTATTTT.

This clonotype was picked up many times. CDR3 coding DNA: TGTGCCAGCATGCCAGTCACAGATACGCAGTATTTT. It is translated as CASMPVTDTQYF. This chain joins TRBV7-9 and TRBJ2-3, with D unclear. The V end was cut by 7 bases, the J end by 2 bases, with 7 bases between. This CDR3 has 12 amino acids. Germline V gene data show CDR1 as SEHNR and CDR2 as FQNEAQ (reference sequence).

This clonotype was counted at least ten times. The chain couples TRBV4-2 to TRBJ1-4, with D unresolved. The CDR3 has 17 residues. V lost 3 bases and J lost 7, with 21 bases in between. The germline V gene has CDR1 LGHNA and CDR2 YNFKEQ. CDR3 sequence (DNA): TGTGCCAGCAGCCAGACTGTCGGTCCGGGTCTGACTGAAAAACTGTTTTTT. The encoded protein is CASSQTVGPGLTEKLFF.

This clonotype was seen repeatedly, ten times or more. This chain links TRBV3-1 with TRBJ2-3, with 9 bases that match TRBD2. Germline values: CDR1 LGHDT, CDR2 YNNKEL (reference sequence). V lost 2 bases to trimming and J lost 4 bases; unmatched junction nucleotides: 7. The CDR3 extends over 16 amino acids. CDR3 nucleotides: TGTGCCAGCAGCCAAATAGTGACTAGCGGTTCAGATACGCAGTATTTT. It translates to CASSQIVTSGSDTQYF.

The chain carries TRBV19 and TRBJ2-1; the match to TRBD2 covers 7 bases. The CDR3 has 15 amino acids. From germline, CDR1 is LNHDA and CDR2 SQIVND (reference sequence). V lost 7 bases, J lost 8 bases, and 14 bases stayed unmatched. CDR3: CASNLAVFGRDEQFF. The CDR3 DNA sequence: TGTGCCAGTAACCTAGCGGTCTTCGGGCGGGATGAGCAGTTCTTC.

This clonotype was detected many times. This chain uses TRBV6-6 with TRBJ1-4; possible D gene TRBD1, 5 bases. V lost 2 bases to trimming and J lost 1 base, with 14 bases between them. Germline V gene sequence: CDR1 MNHNY, CDR2 SVGAGI (reference sequence). The CDR3 contains 17 residues. Written as DNA, the CDR3 is TGTGCCAGCAGTTACCCACACGGGACGGAAACTAATGAAAAACTGTTTTTT. It is translated as CASSYPHGTETNEKLFF.

Many counts were recorded for this clonotype. The genes are TRBV30 and TRBJ2-1; weak D call: TRBD1 (6 bases). The CDR3 consists of 13 residues. Trimming took 5 bases from V and 4 from J, leaving 12 bases between them. Germline assignment: CDR1 GTSNPN and CDR2 SVGIG (reference sequence). Written as DNA, the CDR3 is TGTGCCTGGGAGCAAGGGGGATACAATGAGCAGTTCTTC. Protein: CAWEQGGYNEQFF.

This clonotype was detected once. V usage is TRBV10-3 and J usage is TRBJ2-7; 14 bases match TRBD2. Germline V lookup: CDR1 ENHRY, CDR2 SYGVKD. V lost 7 bases, J lost 5 bases, and 4 bases stayed unmatched. The CDR3 is 14 residues long. The CDR3 DNA follows: TGTGCCATCACTGGGACTAGCGGGAGTAACGAGCAGTACTTC. It codes for CAITGTSGSNEQYF.

Comment on this clonotype: At one end, the junction sequence differs from germline, possibly due to a read error. The V and J genes are TRBV19 and TRBJ1-2; unclear D gene. Per the germline V gene, CDR1 is LNHDA and CDR2 is SQIVND (reference sequence). This CDR3 spans 13 amino acids. The CDR3 DNA reads TGTGCCAGTAGTATCTTATCCAACTATGGCTACTCCTTC. It specifies CASSILSNYGYSF.

Concerning this clonotype: The conserved phenylalanine or tryptophan is not found at the CDR3 terminus, so this likely reflects a read error. The chain carries TRBV4-1 and TRBJ2-5; TRBD2 agrees at 8 bases. The CDR3 loop spans 17 amino acids. The germline V gene encodes CDR1 MGHRA and CDR2 YSYEKL. V dropped 2 bases and J dropped 1; count of bases not matched to a gene: 9. CDR3 bases: TGCGCCAGCAGCCAATCGGTGTGGCGGGGGGCCCAAGAGACCCAGTACCTC. Protein: CASSQSVWRGAQETQYL.

This clonotype has only a few counts. This could be a read error, since a much larger clone is one nucleotide away. The V call is TRBV19, the J call TRBJ1-1; D may be TRBD1 (6 bases). Trimming stripped 7 bases from V and 4 bases from J, with 19 bases between. Germline V gene lookup returns CDR1 LNHDA and CDR2 SQIVND (reference sequence). This CDR3 region has 15 residues. For the CDR3, the DNA is TGTGCCAGTACCCTTGGGGGCACCGGGGGCACTGAAGCTTTCTTT. This encodes CASTLGGTGGTEAFF.

In this sample, this clonotype turned up many times. The rearrangement uses TRBV6-5 and TRBJ2-5, with TRBD1 identical over 9 bases. J lost 2 bases, V lost 6 bases, and 10 bases had no gene match. The CDR3 runs 16 residues. The germline CDR1 and CDR2 sequences are MNHEY and SVGAGI. The CDR3 sequence is CASSSRTGVNQETQYF. The CDR3 DNA follows: TGTGCCAGCAGCTCCCGGACAGGGGTTAATCAAGAGACCCAGTACTTC.

A remark on this clonotype: Possible read error: a much larger clone is one base away. The chain recombines TRBV30 with TRBJ2-2, with 9 bases that match TRBD2. The V and J ends lost 0 bases and 4 bases, in that order; junction bases with no gene match: 9. Germline values: CDR1 GTSNPN, CDR2 SVGIG (reference sequence). CDR3 length: 17 residues. CDR3 in amino acids: CAWSVPAGGSSTGELFF. Written as DNA, the CDR3 is TGTGCCTGGAGTGTACCAGCGGGGGGATCGAGCACCGGGGAGCTGTTTTTT.

This clonotype was recorded many times. V usage is TRBV7-3 and J usage is TRBJ2-1, with D maybe TRBD1 (6 bases). CDR3 size: 15 residues. Germline CDR1 SGHTA, CDR2 FQGTGA. V was shortened by 2 bases and J by 4 bases, with 12 bases between the two germline ends. The CDR3: CASSLGTPLYNEQFF. The CDR3 region has the DNA TGTGCCAGCAGCTTAGGGACACCTCTTTACAATGAGCAGTTCTTC.

This clonotype was found many times. The chain couples TRBV29-1 to TRBJ2-2; weak D call: TRBD1 (5 bases). CDR1 is SQVTM, CDR2 ANQGSEA, per germline. The CDR3 consists of 15 residues. V lost 3 bases and J lost 3, with 14 bases in between. CDR3 DNA: TGCAGCGTTGAGTTGTGGGTAGGGGACACCGGGGAGCTGTTTTTT. Translating it yields CSVELWVGDTGELFF.

The chain couples TRBV3-1 to TRBJ2-6; 9 positions match TRBD1. Germline V CDR1 and CDR2: LGHDT, YNNKEL (reference sequence). This CDR3 is built from 18 residues. V dropped 1 base and J dropped 3; count of bases not matched to a gene: 7. The CDR3 nucleotides read TGTGCCAGCAGCCAAGGTTACAGGGGGCAAGGTGGGGCCAACGTCCTGACTTTC. This sequence encodes CASSQGYRGQGGANVLTF. The full variable domain, completed using reference TRBV3-1 and TRBJ2-6, is DTAVSQTPKYLVTQMGNDKSIKCEQNLGHDTMYWYKQDSKKFLKIMFSYNNKELIINETVPNRFSPKSPDKAHLNLHINSLELGDSAVYFCASSQGYRGQGGANVLTFGAGSRLTVL.

Notes on this clonotype: A junction boundary mismatches the germline segment, possibly from a read error. The rearrangement uses TRBV6-5 and TRBJ2-3; D is ambiguous. Looked up from germline, CDR1 is MNHEY and CDR2 is SVGAGI. This CDR3 is 16 amino acids long. CDR3: CARSSRRTVITATPYF. The DNA for the CDR3 is TGTGCCAGAAGTTCCCGTAGAACGGTGATCACCGCTACGCCGTATTTT.

The sample holds many counts of this clonotype. The chain has TRBV21-1 and TRBJ2-3. TRBV21-1 is a pseudogene. The CDR3 is 15 amino acids. DNA of the CDR3: TGTGCCAGCAGCAAGCAGACGGTGGGCACAGATACGCAGTATTTT. As protein: CASSKQTVGTDTQYF.

This clonotype was seen a single time. A much larger clone is a single base away; this may be a read error. The V call is TRBV28, the J call TRBJ2-5; D unresolved. Germline V gene sequence: CDR1 MDHEN, CDR2 SYDVKM. The CDR3 runs to 13 residues. The CDR3 DNA sequence: TGTGCCAGCAAACCGACCGGGCAAGAGCCCCAGTACTTC. It codes for CASKPTGQEPQYF.

On this clonotype: Possible read error: a much larger clone is one base away. The V gene is TRBV4-3, the J gene TRBJ1-2; no clear D gene. The CDR3 length is 15 residues. From germline, CDR1 is LGHNA and CDR2 YSLEER. Trimming removed 0 bases at V and 4 bases at J, with 12 bases between. The DNA for the CDR3 is TGCGCCAGCAGCCAAGAATGGGCGCCCGGCTATGGCTACACCTTC. Its protein product is CASSQEWAPGYGYTF.